Presented here are 19 T cell receptor beta chains from one specimen sequenced in a study of T cells after yellow fever vaccination. TCRdb reanalysed the 5' RACE reads using MiXCR and keeps one entry per CDR3 protein. The sample yields around 500,000 distinct CDR3 sequences, 20% to 25% seen once. This material consisted of PBMCs, taken roughly 20 days after the first yellow fever vaccination. The receptors stem from a man younger than 30 who received the YFV17D yellow fever vaccine.

This clonotype was picked up many times. The V call is TRBV24-1, the J call TRBJ2-3; 11 bases map to TRBD2. V shed 2 bases, J shed 2 bases, and the junction held 5 bases outside the gene matches. The CDR3 has 17 residues. Germline V CDR1 and CDR2: KGHDR, SFDVKD. CDR3 region: CATSDSPGLADTDTQYF. The CDR3 DNA reads TGTGCCACCAGTGATTCCCCGGGACTAGCGGACACAGATACGCAGTATTTT.

This rearrangement joins TRBV7-3 to TRBJ2-1; D gene ambiguous. V lost 4 bases and J 2 bases, leaving 15 bases between the germline ends. The CDR3 runs 16 residues. Germline V gene data show CDR1 as SGHTA and CDR2 as FQGTGA. CDR3 bases: TGTGCCAGCAGCTCCCCAGGTAGGGTCCCCTACAATGAGCAGTTCTTC. Residues: CASSSPGRVPYNEQFF.

This clonotype has just a few counts. The J gene is TRBJ1-2, the V gene TRBV5-1; D is undetermined. The V end was cut by 4 bases, the J end by 3 bases, with 13 bases between. Germline V gene lookup returns CDR1 SGHRS and CDR2 YFSETQ. This CDR3 contains 14 residues. In nucleotides, the CDR3 is TGCGCCAGCAGCCCGCAAAAGGGAGACTATGGCTACACCTTC. Translation: CASSPQKGDYGYTF.

This clonotype has more than one count but fewer than ten. The CDR3 loop reads CASSLASSRGPRGYEQFF. CDR3 in DNA: TGTGCCAGCAGCTTAGCGAGTTCACGGGGCCCCCGGGGGTATGAGCAGTTCTTC. The chain links TRBV7-2 to TRBJ2-1, with D maybe TRBD2 (6 bases). CDR1 is SGHTA, CDR2 FQGNSA, per germline. The CDR3 totals 18 residues. Trimming left V 0 bases short and J 8 bases short, with 23 bases between.

The chain has TRBV7-6 and TRBJ1-4, with 7 bases that match TRBD1. Losses at the gene ends were 1 base for V and 4 bases for J; bases not matched to a gene: 3. The length of the CDR3 is 15 residues. Germline CDR1 is SGHVS and CDR2 is FNYEAQ. For the CDR3, the DNA is TGTGCCAGCAGCTTAGGGGACAGAGATAATGAAAAACTGTTTTTT. Translated: CASSLGDRDNEKLFF. Together with reference TRBV7-6 and TRBJ1-4, the CDR3 gives the full variable domain: GAGVSQSPRYKVTKRGQDVALRCDPISGHVSLYWYRQALGQGPEFLTYFNYEAQQDKSGLPNDRFSAERPEGSISTLTIQRTEQRDSAMYRCASSLGDRDNEKLFFGSGTQLSVL.

Remarks on this clonotype: At one of its ends the junction is not consistent with the germline gene, which may arise from a read error. The CDR3, as DNA: TGTGCCAGTACGGGACAGACGAACAACGGGGAGCTGTTTTTT. Its protein is CASTGQTNNGELFF. This chain connects TRBV19 to TRBJ2-2; the match to TRBD1 covers 7 bases. Germline CDR1 is LNHDA and CDR2 is SQIVND (reference sequence). This CDR3 comprises 14 residues.

This sequence joins TRBV7-2 and TRBJ2-3; D is ambiguous. Germline values: CDR1 SGHTA, CDR2 FQGNSA. CDR3 length: 14 residues. The V and J ends lost 6 bases and 1 base respectively, with 11 bases between them. CDR3 DNA: TGTGCCAGCAGTTGGGGATCGGGCACAGATACGCAGTATTTT. Translated, it gives CASSWGSGTDTQYF.

This clonotype was counted between two and nine times. The J gene is TRBJ2-4, the V gene TRBV6-2 or TRBV6-3; D assignment may be TRBD1 or TRBD2 (6 bases each). Trimming took 7 bases from V and 4 from J, leaving 17 bases between them. This CDR3 has 15 residues. Germline values: CDR1 MNHEY, CDR2 SVGEGT. The CDR3 region has the DNA TGTGCCAGCACCCTAGGGGGACTCGGTAAAAACATTCAGTACTTC. Encoded protein: CASTLGGLGKNIQYF.

The genes are TRBV7-9 and TRBJ2-1; possibly TRBD1 for D (6 bases). V lost 5 bases to trimming and J lost 8 bases, with 16 bases between them. The CDR3 consists of 14 residues. Germline lookup yields CDR1 SEHNR and CDR2 FQNEAQ (reference sequence). The CDR3 DNA reads as TGTGCCAGCAGCGGGAAACAGGGCGCACATGAGCAGTTCTTC. Residues: CASSGKQGAHEQFF.

This sequence joins TRBV7-8 and TRBJ2-1; TRBD2 matches at 7 bases. Germline V CDR1 and CDR2: SGHVS, FQNEAQ. CDR3 length: 15 amino acids. The V and J ends lost 5 bases and 7 bases, in that order; junction bases with no gene match: 11. The CDR3 region has the DNA TGTGCCAGCAGCCACCCCCCGGGACTACAAAATGAGCAGTTCTTC. It encodes CASSHPPGLQNEQFF.

Only a few counts were recorded for this clonotype. The J gene is TRBJ1-6, the V gene TRBV20-1; D is unresolved. Germline-derived CDR1 and CDR2 are DFQATT and SNEGSKA (reference sequence). V gave up 3 bases and J gave up 7 bases, with 16 bases separating them. CDR3 length: 15 residues. Here the CDR3 DNA reads TGCAGTGCTAGGCGGGGTGAGGTTGGCAATTCACCCCTCCACTTT. The encoded protein is CSARRGEVGNSPLHF.

The gene calls are TRBV5-1 and TRBJ2-3; D unresolved. This CDR3 has 15 residues. In germline, CDR1 is SGHRS, CDR2 YFSETQ. V was pared by 0 bases and J by 0 bases, with 8 bases between. As DNA, the CDR3 is TGCGCCAGCAGCTTGGACGGCTATAGCACAGATACGCAGTATTTT. Encoded protein: CASSLDGYSTDTQYF.

The chain joins TRBV30 to TRBJ2-2; 7 bases agree with TRBD1. The ends lost 7 bases at V and 5 bases at J; junction bases unmatched: 7. CDR1 and CDR2 from the germline V gene are GTSNPN and SVGIG (reference sequence). The CDR3 extends over 13 amino acids. The CDR3 DNA reads as TGTGCCTACCGGACAGGCTTTACCGGGGAGCTGTTTTTT. As protein: CAYRTGFTGELFF.

The chain joins TRBV7-9 to TRBJ2-2, with D tentatively TRBD2 (6 bases). The germline gives CDR1 SEHNR, CDR2 FQNEAQ (reference sequence). The CDR3 length is 13 residues. V dropped 4 bases and J dropped 6 bases, with 9 bases sitting between them. CDR3 sequence (DNA): TGTGCCAGCAGCTCGGGGGTAGCCGGGGAGCTGTTTTTT. Amino acid sequence: CASSSGVAGELFF.

The chain combines TRBV20-1 with TRBJ2-3, with D unresolved. The CDR3 length is 10 residues. Germline loops: CDR1 DFQATT, CDR2 SNEGSKA (reference sequence). Trimming took 0 bases from V and 9 from J, leaving 4 bases between them. The CDR3 sequence: CSARDRTQYF. The CDR3 DNA is TGCAGTGCTAGAGATCGGACGCAGTATTTT.

In this sample, this clonotype turned up many times. The CDR3 nucleotides are TGTGCCAGCAGTTCCGGACTAGCGGGGCCTTACGAGCAGTACTTC. It yields the protein CASSSGLAGPYEQYF. The chain is built from TRBV6-2 or TRBV6-3 and TRBJ2-7, with 12 bases identical to TRBD2. Germline loops: CDR1 MNHEY, CDR2 SVGEGT. The CDR3 covers 15 residues. With V trimmed by 4 bases and J by 4 bases, 5 bases remained unmatched.

This clonotype was detected many times. V usage is TRBV28 and J usage is TRBJ2-1; 11 bases line up with TRBD2. The CDR3 is 14 residues long. CDR1 is MDHEN and CDR2 is SYDVKM in the germline V gene. The V gene end was trimmed by 6 bases and the J gene end by 15 bases; junction bases not matched to a gene: 13. The DNA of the CDR3 is TGTGCCAGCAGCCCCCCTCAACTAGCGGGGGTGGTGTTCTTC. Its translation is CASSPPQLAGVVFF.

Concerning this clonotype: The junction departs from germline at one end; a sequencing error may be responsible. The genes are TRBV5-1 and TRBJ2-3, with D perhaps TRBD1 (7 bases). The CDR3 is 15 residues long. CDR1 is SGHRS and CDR2 is YFSETQ in the germline V gene. The CDR3 region is CASSWRGQTTDTQCF. CDR3 nucleotides: TGCGCCAGCAGTTGGAGGGGACAGACCACAGATACGCAGTGTTTT.

The J gene is TRBJ2-1, the V gene TRBV6-1, with 11 bases identical to TRBD2. V gave up 7 bases and J gave up 4 bases; unmatched junction bases: 6. Per germline, CDR1 MNHNS and CDR2 SASEGT. This CDR3 is 15 amino acids long. CDR3 coding DNA: TGTGCCAGCACACGACTAGCGGGATCTTACAATGAGCAGTTCTTC. Amino acid sequence: CASTRLAGSYNEQFF.